This passage covers 5 T cell receptor beta chains from one sample sequenced in a study of immune characterization of retroperitoneal liposarcoma. TCRdb fed the PCR reads into MiXCR, producing one record per CDR3 protein. The sample holds roughly 10,000 distinct CDR3 sequences, 28% seen once. Sequenced sample: tumor tissue. These receptors all come from a female donor with retroperitoneal liposarcoma.

This clonotype appeared a few times. This sequence joins TRBV27 and TRBJ2-1, with D unresolved. The J call is doubtful: the DNA matches TRBJ2-7 better. Germline-derived CDR1 and CDR2 are MNHEY and SMNVEV (reference sequence). The CDR3 extends over 15 amino acids. The CDR3 here is CASSLSFPTVGEQYF. Here the CDR3 DNA reads TGTGCCAGCAGTTTATCCTTCCCGACGGTGGGGGAGCAGTACTTC.

The J gene is TRBJ2-1, the V gene TRBV7-3; D is undetermined. Trimming took 1 base from V and 13 from J, leaving 20 bases between them. The length of the CDR3 is 15 residues. Germline loops: CDR1 SGHTA, CDR2 FQGTGA. This CDR3 is CASSLMAEPQETQFF. CDR3 nucleotide sequence: TGTGCCAGCAGCTTAATGGCAGAGCCCCAAGAGACCCAGTTCTTC.

Turning to this clonotype: Germline is not matched at one junction end, which may reflect a read error. The V and J genes are TRBV11-2 and TRBJ2-1, with 7 bases aligning to TRBD1. The CDR3 has 17 amino acids. The V gene's germline CDR1 is SGHAT and CDR2 FQNNGV. CDR3 sequence (DNA): TGTGCCAGCAGCCTAGACCAACCGGGACAGAGATCCTACGAGCAGTTCTTC. Translating gives CASSLDQPGQRSYEQFF. The full variable domain, its missing parts supplied by reference TRBV11-2 and TRBJ2-1, is EAGVAQSPRYKIIEKRQSVAFWCNPISGHATLYWYQQILGQGPKLLIQFQNNGVVDDSQLPKDRFSAERLKGVDSTLKIQPAKLEDSAVYLCASSLDQPGQRSYEQFFGPGTRLTVL.

The J gene is TRBJ2-4, the V gene TRBV6-5; TRBD2 matches 8 bases. TRBJ2-7 matches the DNA end more closely, so the J call is doubtful. CDR3 size: 14 residues. CDR1 and CDR2 (germline): MNHEY, SVGAGI. CDR3 in DNA: TGTGCCAGCAGTTCGGGGGGGCTTGCCTACGAGCAGTACTTC. Translated, it gives CASSSGGLAYEQYF.

This clonotype is medium-sized by share. The chain joins TRBV7-2 to TRBJ2-7, with D unclear. The CDR3 totals 14 residues. The V gene lost 5 bases and the J gene lost 3 bases, with 14 bases spanning the gap. The V gene's germline CDR1 is SGHTA and CDR2 FQGNSA. CDR3 bases: TGTGCCAGCAGCCCGACGGGTCAAAACTACGAGCAGTACTTC. Translated, it gives CASSPTGQNYEQYF.